Listed below are T cell receptor beta chains from one sample, sequenced in a study of shared T cell receptors in the human thymus. Assay used: immunoSEQ multiplex PCR; TCRdb lists only in-frame clones, some missing. The repertoire holds under 450,000 clones, with more than 85% as singletons. The sample was thymocytes. These receptors originate from a human donor. The CDR3 runs from the conserved cysteine through the conserved F or W. Fields, in order: CDR3 protein, CDR3 DNA, D gene, V gene, J gene, clone size. The D gene is left open where the match is weak. Some rows mark clone size as missing; the rest say once, few, many or name a class of expanded clone.

CASSVTDSYSYEQYF	TGTGCCAGCAGTGTGACGGACAGTTACTCCTACGAGCAGTACTTC	.	TRBV27	TRBJ2-7	once
CASSLESDSQYF	TGTGCCAGCAGCTTAGAGTCGGATTCGCAGTATTTT	.	TRBV11-1	TRBJ2-3	.
CASSEGGIPGNTIYF	TGTGCCAGCAGTGAAGGGGGGATTCCTGGAAACACCATATATTTT	.	TRBV6-1	TRBJ1-3	.
CASTPRGLRGDFSYNEQFF	TGCGCCAGCACCCCGCGGGGTTTGCGGGGGGACTTCTCCTACAATGAGCAGTTCTTC	TRBD2	TRBV4-1	TRBJ2-1	.
CASSGGVGTEAFF	TGTGCCAGCAGTGGGGGGGTCGGCACTGAAGCTTTCTTT	.	TRBV2	TRBJ1-1	.
CASSLGKTIAPQHF	TGTGCCAGCAGCTTAGGGAAGACGATCGCGCCCCAGCATTTT	.	TRBV7-8	TRBJ1-5	.
CASNVGQGYEKLFF	TGTGCCAGTAATGTAGGACAGGGGTATGAAAAACTGTTTTTT	TRBD1	TRBV19	TRBJ1-4	.
CASSQSGRTFFQPYGYTF	TGCGCCAGCAGTCAGAGTGGAAGGACATTCTTTCAACCGTATGGCTACACCTTC	.	TRBV4-1	TRBJ1-2	.
CASSPRQNHNEKLFF	TGTGCCAGCAGTCCGCGACAGAATCATAATGAAAAACTGTTTTTT	.	TRBV28	TRBJ1-4	once
CASSDLASYNEQFF	TGTGCCAGCAGTGACTTGGCGTCCTACAATGAGCAGTTCTTC	.	TRBV6-4	TRBJ2-1	.
CASSQDRGSGNTIYF	TGCGCCAGCAGCCAAGACAGGGGCTCTGGAAACACCATATATTTT	.	TRBV4-3	TRBJ1-3	.
CASSLPVGQGAMNTEAFF	TGTGCCAGCAGTCTCCCCGTGGGACAGGGGGCGATGAACACTGAAGCTTTCTTT	TRBD1	TRBV28	TRBJ1-1	.
CASSFGQPKRTPEAFF	TGTGCCAGCAGCTTTGGACAGCCGAAGAGGACACCTGAAGCTTTCTTT	.	TRBV11-2	TRBJ1-1	.
CASSKRGLAKNIQYF	TGTGCCAGCAGCAAACGGGGGCTAGCCAAAAACATTCAGTACTTC	.	TRBV21-1	TRBJ2-4	once
CASSPSGLTYEQYF	TGCGCCAGCAGCCCCAGCGGGTTAACCTACGAGCAGTACTTC	.	TRBV5-1	TRBJ2-7	.
CASSLFLVSGNTGELFF	TGTGCCAGCAGCTTGTTCTTGGTGAGCGGGAACACCGGGGAGCTGTTTTTT	.	TRBV5-4	TRBJ2-2	.
CASTHPSVGYGYTF	TGTGCCAGCACCCACCCTTCGGTTGGCTATGGCTACACCTTC	.	TRBV28	TRBJ1-2	.
CASSSQGSKNF	TGTGCCAGCAGCTCGCAGGGGAGTAAGAACTTC	.	TRBV5-6	TRBJ2-5	.
CASSFSGPTRQPQHF	TGTGCCAGCAGCTTTAGCGGTCCCACGCGTCAGCCCCAGCATTTT	.	TRBV28	TRBJ1-5	.
CASSPTGAPAKNIQYF	TGCGCCAGCAGCCCGACAGGGGCCCCGGCCAAAAACATTCAGTACTTC	TRBD1	TRBV4-1	TRBJ2-4	.
CASRTWTGPYEQYF	TGTGCCAGCAGAACCTGGACAGGCCCCTACGAGCAGTACTTC	TRBD1	TRBV2	TRBJ2-7	.
CASSRTSGPLTDTQYF	TGTGCCAGCAGTCGGACTAGCGGGCCCCTCACAGATACGCAGTATTTT	TRBD2	TRBV6-9	TRBJ2-3	.
CASKRGAGTMGNEQFF	TGCGCCAGCAAGAGAGGGGCGGGGACCATGGGGAATGAGCAGTTCTTC	.	TRBV10-2	TRBJ2-1	.
CASSRGPGGQETQYF	TGTGCCAGCAGTAGGGGCCCGGGCGGCCAAGAGACCCAGTACTTC	.	TRBV28	TRBJ2-5	.
CASSWGQGGGYTF	TGCGCCAGCAGCTGGGGACAGGGAGGGGGCTACACCTTC	TRBD1	TRBV5-1	TRBJ1-2	.
CASSLQVFGTDTQYF	TGCGCCAGCAGCTTACAGGTCTTTGGCACAGATACGCAGTATTTT	.	TRBV5-1	TRBJ2-3	.
CAISETSGYEQYF	TGTGCCATCAGTGAGACTAGCGGCTACGAGCAGTACTTC	TRBD2	TRBV10-3	TRBJ2-7	.
CASSPRDREVTDTQYF	TGTGCCAGCAGCCCCAGGGACAGGGAGGTTACAGATACGCAGTATTTT	TRBD1	TRBV4-2	TRBJ2-3	.
CASSPSGQRPYEQYF	TGTGCCAGCAGCCCCTCCGGGCAGCGTCCCTACGAGCAGTACTTC	.	TRBV11-3	TRBJ2-7	.
CASSLVQGMSYNEQFF	TGTGCCAGCAGTTTAGTACAGGGCATGTCCTACAATGAGCAGTTCTTC	.	TRBV27	TRBJ2-1	.
CASSLSETQYF	TGCGCCAGCAGCTTGTCTGAGACCCAGTACTTC	.	TRBV5-1	TRBJ2-5	.
CASSFGRRCGPRYNEQFF	TGTGCCAGCAGCTTCGGTCGCAGATGCGGGCCACGGTACAATGAGCAGTTCTTC	.	TRBV7-6	TRBJ2-1	.
CASSFGDRGQETQYF	TGTGCCAGCAGTTTTGGGGACAGGGGGCAAGAGACCCAGTACTTC	TRBD1	TRBV28	TRBJ2-5	.
CASSPRSFTLKLFF	TGTGCCAGCAGTCCCCGTAGTTTTACACTGAAGCTTTTCTTT	.	TRBV25-1	TRBJ1-1	once
CASSLVVAGTGNEQFF	TGTGCCAGCAGCTTAGTAGTTGCAGGGACCGGCAATGAGCAGTTCTTC	.	TRBV7-2	TRBJ2-1	.
CASSFPGPNEQFF	TGCGCCAGCAGCTTCCCGGGACCTAATGAGCAGTTCTTC	.	TRBV5-1	TRBJ2-1	few
CASSSGGGASWNEETQYF	TGTGCCAGTAGTTCGGGTGGCGGGGCCTCGTGGAATGAAGAGACCCAGTACTTC	.	TRBV19	TRBJ2-5	.
CASTLGLNTGELFF	TGTGCCAGCACCCTCGGTTTGAACACCGGGGAGCTGTTTTTT	.	TRBV7-9	TRBJ2-2	.
CASTSNTEAFF	TGTGCCAGCACCTCCAACACTGAAGCTTTCTTT	.	TRBV21-1	TRBJ1-1	.
CASSLRGPRRIFF	TGCGCCAGCAGCCTAAGGGGACCCCGAAGGATCTTCTTC	.	TRBV5-1	TRBJ2-1	once
CASRPSGHPCNTVGRLTDTQYF	TGTGCCAGCAGACCCTCGGGACACCCTTGCAACACGGTAGGCCGTTTAACAGATACGCAGTATTTT	.	TRBV27	TRBJ2-3	.
CASSQLAGEGEQYF	TGTGCCAGCAGCCAACTAGCGGGAGAAGGCGAGCAGTACTTC	TRBD2	TRBV28	TRBJ2-7	.
CAISLPLPGPESYNEQFF	TGTGCCATCAGCCTCCCTCTTCCGGGACCTGAGTCCTACAATGAGCAGTTCTTC	.	TRBV10-3	TRBJ2-1	.
CASSSRLSSYNEQFF	TGCGCCAGCAGCTCGAGGTTAAGCTCCTACAATGAGCAGTTCTTC	.	TRBV5-1	TRBJ2-1	.
CASRARDSSYYSNQPQHF	TGTGCCAGCAGGGCCCGGGACAGTTCATATTATAGCAATCAGCCCCAGCATTTT	TRBD1	TRBV28	TRBJ1-5	.